This T cell receptor beta chain appears in the sequencing data of a study of cytomegalovirus exposure and HLA in healthy donors. The donors were in the approximately 120-subject validation cohort; that cohort was separate from the 666-subject first cohort. Germline V gene lookup returns CDR1 SGHDN and CDR2 FVKESK. This CDR3 is 16 amino acids long. V was pared by 0 bases and J by 5 bases, with 6 bases of the junction left unmatched. Using immunoSEQ multiplex PCR, the repertoire was profiled, and TCRdb retains in-frame clones only, with some absent. Here the sample spans 250,000 to 400,000 clones, approximately 91% being singletons.

The chain employs TRBV14 and TRBJ2-1, with 8 bases fitting TRBD2. This receptor was taken from a man in his thirties or forties in good health and CMV-seronegative. Sequencing was carried out using PBMCs. CDR3 residues: CASSQETGGMDNEQFF. The CDR3 DNA reads TGTGCCAGCAGCCAAGAGACGGGAGGGATGGACAATGAGCAGTTCTTC.